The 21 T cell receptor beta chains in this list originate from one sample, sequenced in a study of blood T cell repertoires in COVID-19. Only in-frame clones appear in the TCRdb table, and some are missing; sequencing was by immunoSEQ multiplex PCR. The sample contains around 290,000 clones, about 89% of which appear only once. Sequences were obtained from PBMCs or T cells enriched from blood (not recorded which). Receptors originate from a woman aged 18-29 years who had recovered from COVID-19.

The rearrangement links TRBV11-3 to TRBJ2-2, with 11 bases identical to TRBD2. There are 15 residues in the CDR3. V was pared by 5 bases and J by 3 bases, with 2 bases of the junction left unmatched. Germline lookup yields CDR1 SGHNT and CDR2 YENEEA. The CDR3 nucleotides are TGTGCCAGCAGCGGGACTAGCGGTGACACCGGGGAGCTGTTTTTT. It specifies CASSGTSGDTGELFF.

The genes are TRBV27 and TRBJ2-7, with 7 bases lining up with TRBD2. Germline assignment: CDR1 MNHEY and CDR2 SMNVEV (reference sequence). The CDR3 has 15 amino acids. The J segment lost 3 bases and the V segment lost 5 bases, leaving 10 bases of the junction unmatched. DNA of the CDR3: TGTGCCAGCAGTCAAGGGCTAGCGGAGATCTACGAGCAGTACTTC. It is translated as CASSQGLAEIYEQYF.

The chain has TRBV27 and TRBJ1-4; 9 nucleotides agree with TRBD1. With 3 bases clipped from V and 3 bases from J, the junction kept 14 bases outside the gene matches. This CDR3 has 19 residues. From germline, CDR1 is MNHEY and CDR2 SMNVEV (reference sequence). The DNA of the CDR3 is TGTGCCAGCAGTTTTCATGGGACAGGGTTAGGCTCAGCTAATGAAAAACTGTTTTTT. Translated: CASSFHGTGLGSANEKLFF.

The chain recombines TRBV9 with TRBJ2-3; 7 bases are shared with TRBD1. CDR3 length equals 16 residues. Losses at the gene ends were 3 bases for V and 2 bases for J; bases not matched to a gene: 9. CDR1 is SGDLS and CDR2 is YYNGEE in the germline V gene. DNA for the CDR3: TGTGCCAGCAGCGAAACGACAGGGTGGTACACAGATACGCAGTATTTT. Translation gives CASSETTGWYTDTQYF.

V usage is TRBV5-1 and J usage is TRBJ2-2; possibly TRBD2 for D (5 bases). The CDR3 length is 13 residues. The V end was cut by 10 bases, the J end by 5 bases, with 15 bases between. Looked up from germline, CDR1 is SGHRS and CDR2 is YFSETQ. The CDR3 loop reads CAGAVTPTGELFF. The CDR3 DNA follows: TGCGCCGGAGCGGTTACCCCTACCGGGGAGCTGTTTTTT.

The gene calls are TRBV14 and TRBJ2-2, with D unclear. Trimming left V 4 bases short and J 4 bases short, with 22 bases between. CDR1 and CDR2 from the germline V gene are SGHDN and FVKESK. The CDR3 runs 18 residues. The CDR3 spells CASSPPPQALPGTGELFF. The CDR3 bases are TGTGCCAGCAGCCCCCCCCCACAAGCTCTGCCGGGCACCGGGGAGCTGTTTTTT.

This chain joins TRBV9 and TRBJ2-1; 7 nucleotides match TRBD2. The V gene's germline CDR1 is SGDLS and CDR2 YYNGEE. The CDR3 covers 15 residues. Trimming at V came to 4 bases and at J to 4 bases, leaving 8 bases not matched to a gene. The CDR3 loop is CASSFHRTSYNEQFF. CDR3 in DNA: TGTGCCAGCAGCTTCCATCGGACTAGTTACAATGAGCAGTTCTTC.

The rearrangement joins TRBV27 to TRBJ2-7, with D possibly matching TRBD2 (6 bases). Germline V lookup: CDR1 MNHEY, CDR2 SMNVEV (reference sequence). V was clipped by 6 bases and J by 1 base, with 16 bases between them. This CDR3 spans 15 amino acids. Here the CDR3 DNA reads TGTGCCAGCAGGGTGGGGACTCACCGTTCCTACGAGCAGTACTTC. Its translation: CASRVGTHRSYEQYF.

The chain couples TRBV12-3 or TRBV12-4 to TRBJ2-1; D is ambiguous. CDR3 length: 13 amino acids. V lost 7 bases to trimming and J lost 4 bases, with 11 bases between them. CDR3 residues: CASTFSSYNEQFF. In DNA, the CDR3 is TGTGCCAGCACCTTTAGCAGTTACAATGAGCAGTTCTTC.

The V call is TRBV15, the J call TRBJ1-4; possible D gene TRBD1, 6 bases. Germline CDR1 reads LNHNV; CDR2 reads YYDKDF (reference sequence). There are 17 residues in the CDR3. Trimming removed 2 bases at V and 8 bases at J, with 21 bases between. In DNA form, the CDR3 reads TGTGCCACCAGCAGACAGGGGACCGGCGTTTCGAACGAAAAACTGTTTTTT. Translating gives CATSRQGTGVSNEKLFF.

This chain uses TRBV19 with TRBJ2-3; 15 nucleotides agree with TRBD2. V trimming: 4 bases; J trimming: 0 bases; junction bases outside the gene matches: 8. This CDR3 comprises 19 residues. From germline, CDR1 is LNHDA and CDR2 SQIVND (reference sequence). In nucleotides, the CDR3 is TGTGCCAGTAGTAGGACTAGCGGGAGGGCCGCGCCTAGCACAGATACGCAGTATTTT. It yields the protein CASSRTSGRAAPSTDTQYF.

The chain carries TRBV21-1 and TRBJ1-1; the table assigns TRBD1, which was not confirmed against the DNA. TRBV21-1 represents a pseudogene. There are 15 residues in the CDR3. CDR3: CASSHSQGERTEAFF. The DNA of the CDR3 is TGTGCCAGCAGCCACTCACAGGGAGAGCGCACTGAAGCTTTCTTT.

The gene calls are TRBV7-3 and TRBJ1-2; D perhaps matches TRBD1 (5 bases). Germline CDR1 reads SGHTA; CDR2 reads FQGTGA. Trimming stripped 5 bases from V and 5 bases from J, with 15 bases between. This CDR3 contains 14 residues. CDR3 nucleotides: TGTGCCAGCAGCGCAGGCCAGGGAAGGTATGGCTACACCTTC. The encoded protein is CASSAGQGRYGYTF.

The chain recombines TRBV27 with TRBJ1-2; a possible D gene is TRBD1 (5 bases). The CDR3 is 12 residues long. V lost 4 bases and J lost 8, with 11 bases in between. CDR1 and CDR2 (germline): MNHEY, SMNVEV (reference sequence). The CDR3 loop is CASSSRGGGYTF. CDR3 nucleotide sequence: TGTGCCAGCAGTTCGCGGGGGGGAGGCTACACCTTC.

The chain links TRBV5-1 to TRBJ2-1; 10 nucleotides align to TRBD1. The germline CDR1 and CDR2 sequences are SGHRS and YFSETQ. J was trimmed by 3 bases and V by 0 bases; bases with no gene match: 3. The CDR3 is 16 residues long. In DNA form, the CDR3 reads TGCGCCAGCAGCTTGGAGGGACAGGGGCACTACAATGAGCAGTTCTTC. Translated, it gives CASSLEGQGHYNEQFF.

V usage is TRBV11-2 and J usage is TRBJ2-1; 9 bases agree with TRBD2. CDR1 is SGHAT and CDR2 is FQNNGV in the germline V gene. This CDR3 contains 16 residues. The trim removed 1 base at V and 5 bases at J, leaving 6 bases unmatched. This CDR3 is CASSLVMAGGHNEQFF. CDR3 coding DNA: TGTGCCAGCAGCTTAGTAATGGCGGGAGGGCACAATGAGCAGTTCTTC.

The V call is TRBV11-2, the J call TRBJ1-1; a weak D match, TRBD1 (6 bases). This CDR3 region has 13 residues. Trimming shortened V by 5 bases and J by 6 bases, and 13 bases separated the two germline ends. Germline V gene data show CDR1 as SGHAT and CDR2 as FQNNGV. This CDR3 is CASSRDRLAEAFF. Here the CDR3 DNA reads TGTGCCAGCAGCCGAGACAGGTTGGCTGAAGCTTTCTTT.

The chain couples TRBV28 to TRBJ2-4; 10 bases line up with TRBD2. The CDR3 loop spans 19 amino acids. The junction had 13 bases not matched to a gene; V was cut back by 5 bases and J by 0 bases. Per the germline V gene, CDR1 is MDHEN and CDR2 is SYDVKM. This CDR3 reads CASSPPGLARAVAKNIQYF. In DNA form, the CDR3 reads TGTGCCAGCAGTCCGCCGGGACTAGCGAGAGCGGTAGCCAAAAACATTCAGTACTTC.

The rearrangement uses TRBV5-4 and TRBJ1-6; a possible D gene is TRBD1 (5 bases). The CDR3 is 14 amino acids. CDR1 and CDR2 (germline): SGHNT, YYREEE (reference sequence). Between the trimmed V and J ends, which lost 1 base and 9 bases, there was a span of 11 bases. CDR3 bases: TGTGCCAGCAGCTTGTCAGGGAACGGTTCACCCCTCCACTTT. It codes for CASSLSGNGSPLHF.

CDR3 sequence (DNA): TGTGCCAGCAGGCCTCCAGGGGGTAGCACAGATACGCAGTATTTT. Residues: CASRPPGGSTDTQYF. The chain combines TRBV7-8 with TRBJ2-3; 7 bases are a match to TRBD1. CDR3 size: 15 residues. V lost 6 bases, J lost 0 bases, and 6 bases stayed unmatched. The V gene's germline CDR1 is SGHVS and CDR2 FQNEAQ.

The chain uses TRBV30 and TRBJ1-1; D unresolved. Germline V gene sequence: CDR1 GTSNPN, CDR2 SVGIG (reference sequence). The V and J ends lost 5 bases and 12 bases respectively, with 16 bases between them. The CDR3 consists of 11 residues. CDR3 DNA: TGTGCCTGGGCGCTCTTCCCGGGGACTTTCTTT. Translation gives CAWALFPGTFF.